Listed below are T cell receptor beta chains from one sample, sequenced in a study of blood T cell repertoires in COVID-19. Profiling relied on immunoSEQ multiplex PCR, and the TCRdb table lists in-frame clones only, not all of them. The table lists about 150,000 clones, roughly 80% of them singletons, with more than 8.5% in the top ten. The sequenced sample consisted of PBMCs or T cells enriched from blood (not recorded which). The origin of the receptors is a man in his fifties who had recovered from COVID-19. Both conserved end residues are part of each CDR3. The order of the fields is clone size, V gene, D gene, J gene, CDR3 DNA, CDR3 protein. D genes are given only for firm matches. A row's size may be missing; if present it is once, few, many or a size class.

>.|TRBV9|.|TRBJ1-1
TGTGCCAGCAGCGTAACGGGAGTGAACACTGAAGCTTTCTTT
CASSVTGVNTEAFF
>.|TRBV11-1|.|TRBJ2-2
TGTGCCAGCAGCTTACCGGGAGGGGAGCTGTTTTTT
CASSLPGGELFF
>.|TRBV12-5|.|TRBJ1-4
TGTGCTAGTGGTTTGGCACAGGGTAATGAAAAACTGTTTTTT
CASGLAQGNEKLFF
>.|TRBV27|TRBD1|TRBJ1-5
TGTGCCAGCAGTGCGGACAGGGCCAATCAGCCCCAGCATTTT
CASSADRANQPQHF
>once|TRBV24-1|.|TRBJ2-3
TGTGCCACCAGTGATTACCCGGACAGCCGCACAGATACGCAGTATTTT
CATSDYPDSRTDTQYF
>.|TRBV6-2/TRBV6-3|.|TRBJ1-5
TGTGCCAGCAGTTATTCGAGGGGAGGGAATCAGCCCCAGCATTTT
CASSYSRGGNQPQHF
>once|TRBV19|.|TRBJ1-1
TGTGCCAGTAGTATAAGGCGGGCTGAAGCTTTCTTT
CASSIRRAEAFF
>.|TRBV19|.|TRBJ1-1
TGTGCCAGTAGTATCCGGGTGGCAGGGGCGGCTGGCACTGAAGCTTTCTTT
CASSIRVAGAAGTEAFF
>.|TRBV29-1|.|TRBJ2-3
TGCAGTCGATGCGATTTACTGCAGTATTTT
CSRCDLLQYF
>.|TRBV4-3|TRBD1|TRBJ2-1
TGCGCCAGCAGCCTTACGGGACAGGGTTATGACAATGAGCAGTTCTTC
CASSLTGQGYDNEQFF
>.|TRBV10-3|TRBD1|TRBJ1-1
TGTGCCATTTCCCGGGACAGGGTCACTTTCTTT
CAISRDRVTFF
>.|TRBV6-5|TRBD1|TRBJ2-7
TGTGCCAGCAGTTCCGGGACAGGGGGAATCGAGCAGTACTTC
CASSSGTGGIEQYF
>.|TRBV19|.|TRBJ1-3
TGTGCCAGTAGTTGGCAGTCTGCCTCTGGAAACACCATATATTTT
CASSWQSASGNTIYF
>.|TRBV6-6|.|TRBJ1-3
TGTGCCAGCAGTTTCAAGCGGGACTCTGGAAACACCATATATTTT
CASSFKRDSGNTIYF
>.|TRBV25-1|TRBD1|TRBJ1-2
TGTGCCAGCAGAGGACCGGGACAGCACTATGGCTACACCTTC
CASRGPGQHYGYTF
>once|TRBV19|.|TRBJ1-2
TGTGCCAGTAGTACCCCTTATGGCTACACCTTC
CASSTPYGYTF
>.|TRBV24-1|TRBD2|TRBJ2-3
TGTGCCACCAGTGATCGCGGGGGTAGGGATACGCAGTATTTT
CATSDRGGRDTQYF
>.|TRBV24-1|TRBD1|TRBJ1-1
TGTGCCACCAGTGATTTGCGGGACAGGGGCCTACCAAGTGGGGTTAGGGCTTTCTTT
CATSDLRDRGLPSGVRAFF
>.|TRBV18|.|TRBJ1-1
TGTGCCAGCTCACCTTACTCGGGGGAGAACACTGAAGCTTTCTTT
CASSPYSGENTEAFF
>.|TRBV5-1|.|TRBJ2-3
TGCGCCAGCAGCATGGACAGTGGGTTGAGAGATACGCAGTATTTT
CASSMDSGLRDTQYF